This T cell receptor beta chain was profiled in a study of cytomegalovirus exposure and HLA in healthy donors. Primers for the PCR totalled 60 Vbeta and 13 Jbeta. Authors' analysis steps: As a later analysis found, there were 70 million to 100 million unique TCR beta chains, of which approximately 10 million were shared. Measured with immunoSEQ multiplex PCR; TCRdb has only the in-frame clones, and not every one. The DNA gave D and trimming, while V, J and clone size come from that table. The table lists about 260,000 clones, roughly 70% of them singletons. Overall study findings and caveats: Reportedly, TCR beta sequences accurately predicted HLA-A and HLA-B alleles in most subjects.

About this clone: No antigen is known for it.

V lost 8 bases and J lost 0, with 8 bases in between. Germline-derived CDR1 and CDR2 are SNHLY and FYNNEI. CDR3 length: 12 residues. The chain uses TRBV2 and TRBJ2-7; D is uncertain. This sequence was found in a female donor in good health and CMV-seronegative. The sample comprised PBMCs. The CDR3 DNA is TGTGCCAGCCAAAGACTCTCCTACGAGCAGTACTTC. Translation: CASQRLSYEQYF.